Listed here are 10 T cell receptor beta chains from one sample, sequenced in a study of T cell responses to AZD1222 COVID-19 vaccine. Some clones are missing from TCRdb's copy, which holds only in-frame ones; the method was immunoSEQ multiplex PCR. The data contain under 60,000 clones, 84% of them singletons. The specimen comprised peripheral blood, sampled on day 0 of AZD1222 vaccination. The receptor source for this set is an adult in good health.

This clone was detected only once. The chain carries TRBV19 and TRBJ1-1; 8 bases are shared with TRBD1. Germline CDR1 reads LNHDA; CDR2 reads SQIVND (reference sequence). Trimming removed 4 bases from V and 11 bases from J; junction bases left unmatched: 6. This CDR3 is built from 12 residues. Here the CDR3 DNA reads TGTGCCAGTAGTACCACGGACAGGGAGGCTTTCTTT. This translates into CASSTTDREAFF.

The rearrangement joins TRBV7-2 to TRBJ1-1; D uncertain. The V gene lost 4 bases and the J gene lost 1 base, with 7 bases spanning the gap. Germline CDR1 reads SGHTA; CDR2 reads FQGNSA. CDR3 size: 13 residues. The CDR3 protein is CASSSGGNTEAFF. CDR3 coding DNA: TGTGCCAGCAGCTCTGGAGGGAACACTGAAGCTTTCTTT. The whole variable domain, remainder taken from reference TRBV7-2 and TRBJ1-1, is GAGVSQSPSNKVTEKGKDVELRCDPISGHTALYWYRQSLGQGLEFLIYFQGNSAPDKSGLPSDRFSAERTGGSVSTLTIQRTQQEDSAVYLCASSSGGNTEAFFGQGTRLTVV.

The rearrangement links TRBV10-3 to TRBJ2-7, with 7 positions matching TRBD2. This CDR3 is built from 13 residues. Germline V CDR1 and CDR2: ENHRY, SYGVKD. With V trimmed by 5 bases and J by 7 bases, 8 bases remained unmatched. Written as DNA, the CDR3 is TGTGCCATCAGTCTAGCGGCCGCGGAGGAGCAGTACTTC. This gives the protein CAISLAAAEEQYF.

The genes are TRBV27 and TRBJ2-2, with TRBD1 matching 7 bases. Germline V CDR1 and CDR2: MNHEY, SMNVEV (reference sequence). The junction had 7 bases not matched to a gene; V was cut back by 5 bases and J by 4 bases. The CDR3 loop spans 15 amino acids. DNA for the CDR3: TGTGCCAGCAGTCCCCGACAGGGAATCACCGGGGAGCTGTTTTTT. Translation gives CASSPRQGITGELFF.

V and J are TRBV14 and TRBJ1-1; D is unresolved. This CDR3 is built from 14 residues. The germline CDR1 and CDR2 sequences are SGHDN and FVKESK. Trimming took off 4 bases at V and 0 bases at J, with 9 bases between the two ends. CDR3 sequence: CASSPVGMNTEAFF. Written as DNA, the CDR3 is TGTGCCAGCAGCCCAGTCGGCATGAACACTGAAGCTTTCTTT.

The V and J genes are TRBV19 and TRBJ1-1, with D perhaps matching TRBD1 (5 bases). The V end was cut by 5 bases, the J end by 3 bases, with 16 bases between. Germline V gene data show CDR1 as LNHDA and CDR2 as SQIVND (reference sequence). The CDR3 totals 15 residues. CDR3 nucleotide sequence: TGTGCCAGTAGTTCTCCGGGACGGGGGGACACTGAAGCTTTCTTT. The encoded protein is CASSSPGRGDTEAFF.

The rearrangement uses TRBV9 and TRBJ2-1; D is perhaps TRBD1 (6 bases). Germline loops: CDR1 SGDLS, CDR2 YYNGEE. The CDR3 covers 15 residues. V shed 1 base and J shed 3 bases, with 11 bases lying between them. CDR3 in DNA: TGTGCCAGCAGCGTATTGGCAGGGGTCTACAATGAGCAGTTCTTC. It translates to CASSVLAGVYNEQFF.

J is TRBJ2-1 and V is TRBV6-5; tentatively, D is TRBD1 or TRBD2 (5 bases each). Deletions cut 0 bases from V and 8 bases from J, with 14 bases between. Per germline, CDR1 MNHEY and CDR2 SVGAGI. The CDR3 totals 15 residues. The CDR3 region has the DNA TGTGCCAGCAGTTACTCGAGGGTAGTGGGGGATGAGCAGTTCTTC. Translation gives CASSYSRVVGDEQFF.

V usage is TRBV19 and J usage is TRBJ1-4, with D tentatively TRBD1 (6 bases). Trimming took off 8 bases at V and 10 bases at J, with 20 bases between the two ends. Germline CDR1 reads LNHDA; CDR2 reads SQIVND (reference sequence). The CDR3 runs to 14 residues. Here the CDR3 DNA reads TGTGCCAGTGCCCCTGGGACACCCGGGGGAAAACTGTTTTTT. Amino acid sequence: CASAPGTPGGKLFF. The whole variable domain, remainder taken from reference TRBV19 and TRBJ1-4, is DGGITQSPKYLFRKEGQNVTLSCEQNLNHDAMYWYRQDPGQGLRLIYYSQIVNDFQKGDIAEGYSVSREKKESFPLTVTSAQKNPTAFYLCASAPGTPGGKLFFGSGTQLSVL.

Here the CDR3 reads CASSQWTGGGQETQYF. The DNA of the CDR3 is TGTGCCAGCAGCCAATGGACAGGCGGAGGCCAAGAGACCCAGTACTTC. The V and J genes are TRBV3-1 (or the pseudogene TRBV3-2) and TRBJ2-5; 7 nucleotides line up with TRBD1. This CDR3 is built from 16 residues. The ends lost 2 bases at V and 1 base at J; junction bases unmatched: 7. Germline V lookup: CDR1 LGHDT, CDR2 YNNKEL (reference sequence).